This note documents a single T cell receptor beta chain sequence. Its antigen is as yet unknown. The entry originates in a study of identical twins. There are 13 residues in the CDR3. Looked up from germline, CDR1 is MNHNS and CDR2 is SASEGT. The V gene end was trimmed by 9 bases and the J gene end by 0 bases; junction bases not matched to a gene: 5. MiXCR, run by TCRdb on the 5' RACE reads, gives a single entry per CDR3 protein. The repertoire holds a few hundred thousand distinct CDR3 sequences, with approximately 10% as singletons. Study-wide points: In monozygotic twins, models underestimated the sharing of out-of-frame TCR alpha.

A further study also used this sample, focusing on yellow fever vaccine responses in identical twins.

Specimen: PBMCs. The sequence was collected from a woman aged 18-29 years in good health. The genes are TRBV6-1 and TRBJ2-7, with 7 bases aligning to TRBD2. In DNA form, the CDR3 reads TGTGCCAGTCAAGCGGGAAGCTCCTACGAGCAGTACTTC. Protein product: CASQAGSSYEQYF.